The 11 T cell receptor beta chains below come from one sample, sequenced in a study of blood T cell repertoires in COVID-19. Only in-frame clones appear in the TCRdb table, and some are missing; sequencing was by immunoSEQ multiplex PCR. This table holds a few hundred thousand clones, 80% to 90% found once. Sample: peripheral blood. The receptors shown here come from a woman in her forties or fifties with COVID-19, enrolled during active disease.

The V gene is TRBV12-3 or TRBV12-4, the J gene TRBJ1-4; 7 bases are a match to TRBD1. CDR3 length: 13 residues. J gave up 7 bases and V 3 bases, and 2 bases lay outside the gene matches. The CDR3 loop reads CASSFRQGEKLFF. The CDR3 nucleotides read TGTGCCAGCAGTTTCCGACAGGGTGAAAAACTGTTTTTT.

V gene TRBV6-5 combines with J gene TRBJ2-1; unclear D gene. Germline V lookup: CDR1 MNHEY, CDR2 SVGAGI. CDR3 length equals 13 residues. V shed 2 bases and J shed 8 bases, with 10 bases lying between them. The DNA of the CDR3 is TGTGCCAGCAGTTACCGACGGGTCGATGAGCAGTTCTTC. It is translated as CASSYRRVDEQFF.

The chain couples TRBV7-9 to TRBJ1-4; possibly TRBD1 for D (5 bases). CDR1 is SEHNR and CDR2 is FQNEAQ in the germline V gene (reference sequence). The CDR3 runs to 18 residues. Trimming removed 2 bases from V and 0 bases from J, with 16 bases in between. The CDR3 coding sequence is TGTGCCAGCAGCTTAAACGACGCGTGGGGGGCAACTAATGAAAAACTGTTTTTT. Encoded protein: CASSLNDAWGATNEKLFF.

The chain has TRBV20-1 and TRBJ2-3; 8 nucleotides align to TRBD1. V lost 3 bases and J lost 8; bases outside the gene matches: 4. Germline CDR1 and CDR2: DFQATT and SNEGSKA (reference sequence). The CDR3 contains 12 residues. The CDR3 reads CSASQGAGTQYF. In DNA form, the CDR3 reads TGCAGTGCTAGTCAGGGGGCAGGTACGCAGTATTTT.

The chain links TRBV3-1 (or the pseudogene TRBV3-2) to TRBJ2-7, with D perhaps matching TRBD1 (6 bases). Trimming took 6 bases from V and 9 from J, leaving 18 bases between them. Germline loops: CDR1 LGHDT, CDR2 YNNKEL (reference sequence). This CDR3 region has 13 residues. The CDR3 sequence: CASRDSGVDWQYF. The CDR3, as DNA: TGTGCCAGCAGGGACAGCGGCGTGGATTGGCAGTACTTC.

The rearrangement links TRBV5-1 to TRBJ1-1; D possibly corresponds to TRBD1 (6 bases). Germline assignment: CDR1 SGHRS and CDR2 YFSETQ. The ends were cut back, 4 bases at V and 5 bases at J, with 15 bases in the middle. The CDR3 loop spans 14 amino acids. Written as DNA, the CDR3 is TGCGCCAGCAGCCAACAGGGATCGGGGACTGAAGCTTTCTTT. As protein: CASSQQGSGTEAFF.

This clone was detected only once. This rearrangement joins TRBV11-3 to TRBJ2-4; D is possibly TRBD1 (5 bases). CDR3 length: 15 amino acids. The V and J ends lost 0 bases and 2 bases respectively, with 8 bases between them. Germline CDR1 is SGHNT and CDR2 is YENEEA. The chain's CDR3 is CASSLESGTKNIQYF. CDR3 nucleotide sequence: TGTGCCAGCAGCTTAGAGTCAGGGACCAAAAACATTCAGTACTTC.

This sequence joins TRBV4-3 and TRBJ2-7; D ambiguous. There are 13 residues in the CDR3. The germline V gene encodes CDR1 LGHNA and CDR2 YSLEER. V lost 1 base and J 1 base, leaving 5 bases between the germline ends. The CDR3 region is CASSQGSSYEQYF. CDR3 DNA: TGCGCCAGCAGCCAAGGGAGTTCCTACGAGCAGTACTTC.

This chain links TRBV6-5 with TRBJ1-1, with a weak D call TRBD1 (6 bases). Deletions cut 2 bases from V and 8 bases from J, with 12 bases between. This CDR3 is 13 amino acids long. The germline V gene encodes CDR1 MNHEY and CDR2 SVGAGI. The CDR3: CASSYEVDREAFF. The CDR3 region has the DNA TGTGCCAGCAGTTACGAGGTCGACAGGGAAGCTTTCTTT.

The rearrangement links TRBV10-1 to TRBJ2-1, with 8 bases that match TRBD2. V lost 6 bases and J lost 10; bases outside the gene matches: 2. The germline CDR1 and CDR2 sequences are WNHNN and SYGVQD (reference sequence). This CDR3 comprises 11 residues. CDR3 nucleotides: TGCGCCAGCAGCATAGCGGGAGAGCAGTTCTTC. This encodes CASSIAGEQFF.

This chain links TRBV6-2 or TRBV6-3 with TRBJ1-1; 8 bases are a match to TRBD1. The CDR3 covers 14 residues. Germline CDR1 reads MNHEY; CDR2 reads SVGEGT. The V segment lost 2 bases and the J segment 3 bases; nucleotides outside the gene matches: 2. Here the CDR3 reads CASSYQGAYTEAFF. The CDR3 DNA sequence: TGTGCCAGCAGTTACCAGGGGGCATACACTGAAGCTTTCTTT.